The TCR beta chain described here comes from a study of cytomegalovirus exposure and HLA in healthy donors. Study-wide points: An analysis done earlier found most TCR beta V segments productive about 87% or about 30% of the time. Excluded were some V segments that proved indistinguishable, including TRBV6-2 and TRBV6-3. Associated with cytomegalovirus, according to the listing, were 150 to 200 TCR beta chains. The CMV antigen specificity of a few CMV-associated chains was confirmed through in vitro analysis.

The PCR used 60 Vbeta and 13 Jbeta primers. Here immunoSEQ multiplex PCR was the method, and the copy in TCRdb shows in-frame clones only, minus some. The data contain more than 60,000 clones, about 75% of them singletons. This clone appeared a few times. The antigen is not known. The ends were cut back, 4 bases at V and 4 bases at J, with 10 bases in the middle. Germline V gene data show CDR1 as LNHDA and CDR2 as SQIVND (reference sequence). The CDR3 sequence is 14 residues long. This sequence joins TRBV19 and TRBJ1-4; D ambiguous. The receptor was derived from a man younger than 35 in good health and CMV-seronegative. Sequenced input: PBMCs. The CDR3 region is CASSSRRYNEKLFF. The DNA of the CDR3 is TGTGCCAGTAGTAGCAGGCGTTATAATGAAAAACTGTTTTTT.